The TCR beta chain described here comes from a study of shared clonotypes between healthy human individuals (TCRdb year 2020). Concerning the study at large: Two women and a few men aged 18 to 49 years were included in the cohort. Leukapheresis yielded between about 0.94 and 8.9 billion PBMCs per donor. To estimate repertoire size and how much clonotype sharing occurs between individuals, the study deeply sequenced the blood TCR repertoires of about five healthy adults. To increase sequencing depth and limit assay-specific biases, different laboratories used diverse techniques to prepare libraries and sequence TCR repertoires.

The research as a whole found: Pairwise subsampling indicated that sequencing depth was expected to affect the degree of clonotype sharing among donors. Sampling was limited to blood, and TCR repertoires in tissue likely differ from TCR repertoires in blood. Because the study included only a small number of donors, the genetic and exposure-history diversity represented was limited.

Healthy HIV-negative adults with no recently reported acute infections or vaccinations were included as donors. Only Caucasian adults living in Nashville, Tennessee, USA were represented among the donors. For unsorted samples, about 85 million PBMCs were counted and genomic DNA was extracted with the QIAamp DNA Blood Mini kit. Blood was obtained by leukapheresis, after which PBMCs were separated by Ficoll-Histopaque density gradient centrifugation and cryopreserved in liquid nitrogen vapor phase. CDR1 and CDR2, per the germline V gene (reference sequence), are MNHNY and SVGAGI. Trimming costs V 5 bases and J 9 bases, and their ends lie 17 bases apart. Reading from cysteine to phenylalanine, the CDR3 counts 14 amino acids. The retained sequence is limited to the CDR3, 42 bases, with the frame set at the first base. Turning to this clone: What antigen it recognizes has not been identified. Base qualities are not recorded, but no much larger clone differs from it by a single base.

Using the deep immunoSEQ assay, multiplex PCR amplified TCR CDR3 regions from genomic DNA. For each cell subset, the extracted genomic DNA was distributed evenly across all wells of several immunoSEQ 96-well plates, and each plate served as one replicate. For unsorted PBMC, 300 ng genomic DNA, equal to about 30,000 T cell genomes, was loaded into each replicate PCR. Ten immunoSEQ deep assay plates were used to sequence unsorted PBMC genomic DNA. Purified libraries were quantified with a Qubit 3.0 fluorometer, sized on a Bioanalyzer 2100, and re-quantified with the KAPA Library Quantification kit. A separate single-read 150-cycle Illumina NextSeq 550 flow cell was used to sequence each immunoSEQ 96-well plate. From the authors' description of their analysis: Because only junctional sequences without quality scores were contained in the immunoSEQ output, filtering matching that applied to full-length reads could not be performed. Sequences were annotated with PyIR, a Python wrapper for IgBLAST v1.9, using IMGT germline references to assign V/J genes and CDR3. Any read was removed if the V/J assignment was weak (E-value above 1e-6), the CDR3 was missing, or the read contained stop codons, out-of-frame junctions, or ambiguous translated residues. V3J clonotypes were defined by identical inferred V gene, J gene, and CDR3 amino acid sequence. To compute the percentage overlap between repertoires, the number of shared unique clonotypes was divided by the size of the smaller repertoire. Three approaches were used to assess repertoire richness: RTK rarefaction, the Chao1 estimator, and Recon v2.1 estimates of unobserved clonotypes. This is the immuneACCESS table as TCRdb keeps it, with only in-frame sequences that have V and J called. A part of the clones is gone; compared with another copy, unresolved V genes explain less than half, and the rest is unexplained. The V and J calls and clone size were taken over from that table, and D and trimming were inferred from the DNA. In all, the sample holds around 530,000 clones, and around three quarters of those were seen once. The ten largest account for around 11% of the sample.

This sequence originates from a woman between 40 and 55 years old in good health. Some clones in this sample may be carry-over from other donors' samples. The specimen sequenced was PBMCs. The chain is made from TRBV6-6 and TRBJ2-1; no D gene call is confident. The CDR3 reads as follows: CASSTHRPVGEQFF. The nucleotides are TGTGCCAGCAGTACCCATAGGCCCGTCGGTGAGCAGTTCTTC.